This T cell receptor beta chain was sequenced during a study of Graves' ophthalmopathy and Graves' hyperthyroidism. CDR3 length: 15 residues. Germline CDR1 reads DFQATT; CDR2 reads SNEGSKA (reference sequence). V dropped 2 bases and J dropped 1 base, with 12 bases sitting between them. RNA transcripts were the template, and TCR beta CDR3 regions were amplified from them. Second-round multiplex PCR came after a first-round RT-PCR that employed HTBI primers. TCRdb independently ran MiXCR on the multiplex PCR reads; one entry per CDR3 protein. The profile shows 600,000 to 950,000 distinct CDR3 sequences, 35% to 50% of them singletons. Presentation of ophthalmopathy in the donors involved moderate-to-severe activity, CAS ≥3, NOSPECS ≥4 and a duration under 3 months. Remarks on this clonotype: Its target is not known.

Study results and limitations: Forecasting of ophthalmopathy progression by the model achieved nearly 71% sensitivity and 72.22% specificity.

The receptor's source is an adult man with Graves' ophthalmopathy. This sequence joins TRBV20-1 and TRBJ1-5; no clear D. The specimen was peripheral blood. As DNA, the CDR3 is TGCAGTGCTAGAAATCTCCTCGGGAGCAATCAGCCCCAGCATTTT. Translation gives CSARNLLGSNQPQHF.